The 30 T cell receptor beta chains given below trace back to one sample, sequenced in a study of technical replicates of blood from several donors. The method was immunoSEQ multiplex PCR; TCRdb's version includes in-frame clones alone and lacks a portion of them. The repertoire consists of 100,000 or so clones, with nearly 96% occurring once and the leading ten covering 0.21%. Sequenced sample: T cells isolated from PBMCs. These receptors came from a human donor in good health.

This chain connects TRBV28 to TRBJ2-1; D is unclear. V shed 4 bases and J shed 11 bases, with 6 bases lying between them. Germline V lookup: CDR1 MDHEN, CDR2 SYDVKM. The CDR3 loop spans 10 amino acids. The CDR3 sequence: CASSSPKQFF. The CDR3 DNA reads as TGTGCCAGCAGTTCCCCCAAGCAGTTCTTC.

The chain is built from TRBV18 and TRBJ2-1; no clear D gene. Germline CDR1 KGHSH, CDR2 LQKENI. The CDR3 runs to 14 residues. Trimming took 5 bases from V and 1 from J, leaving 9 bases between them. The CDR3, as DNA: TGTGCCAGCTCAGCAGACACTTCCTACAATGAGCAGTTCTTC. Protein product: CASSADTSYNEQFF.

The CDR3 DNA sequence: TGTGCCAGCAGCTCCCAGGGTTTCGTAGGCTACACCTTC. It is translated as CASSSQGFVGYTF. The V call is TRBV7-9, the J call TRBJ1-2; D possibly corresponds to TRBD1 (5 bases). V lost 4 bases to trimming and J lost 8 bases, with 14 bases between them. This CDR3 has 13 amino acids. Per germline, CDR1 SEHNR and CDR2 FQNEAQ (reference sequence).

This sequence joins TRBV5-1 and TRBJ1-4; 10 nucleotides agree with TRBD1. Looked up from germline, CDR1 is SGHRS and CDR2 is YFSETQ. V shed 7 bases and J 4 bases; nucleotides not matched to a gene: 4. This CDR3 spans 14 amino acids. CDR3 sequence: CASGQGDINEKLFF. CDR3 nucleotide sequence: TGCGCCAGCGGACAGGGGGACATTAATGAAAAACTGTTTTTT.

This sequence joins TRBV4-2 and TRBJ2-1; 13 nucleotides match TRBD2. The CDR3 spans 15 residues. CDR1 and CDR2 from the germline V gene are LGHNA and YNFKEQ. V lost 0 bases, J lost 8 bases, and 1 base stayed unmatched. The CDR3 spells CASSQEGLAGHEQFF. The CDR3 region has the DNA TGTGCCAGCAGCCAAGAGGGACTAGCGGGACATGAGCAGTTCTTC.

The V and J genes are TRBV19 and TRBJ1-1; D might be TRBD1 (6 bases). Germline assignment: CDR1 LNHDA and CDR2 SQIVND (reference sequence). V was pared by 10 bases and J by 4 bases, with 19 bases between. This CDR3 spans 14 amino acids. The CDR3 sequence is CATQGRPRGTEAFF. CDR3 bases: TGTGCCACCCAGGGACGGCCCAGGGGCACTGAAGCTTTCTTT.

The chain joins TRBV5-1 to TRBJ2-7, with 7 bases that match TRBD1. CDR3 length equals 15 residues. V shed 4 bases and J 3 bases; nucleotides not matched to a gene: 10. Germline lookup yields CDR1 SGHRS and CDR2 YFSETQ. The CDR3 coding sequence is TGCGCCAGCAGCCAGACCTCAGGGGGAAACTACGAGCAGTACTTC. This sequence encodes CASSQTSGGNYEQYF.

This clone was counted a single time. V gene TRBV5-1 combines with J gene TRBJ2-1; 8 bases match TRBD2. CDR3 length: 17 residues. Germline CDR1 and CDR2: SGHRS and YFSETQ. The V gene end was trimmed by 4 bases and the J gene end by 6 bases; junction bases not matched to a gene: 15. In DNA, the CDR3 is TGCGCCAGCAGCACCGCCTTGTTGCGGGGGGCGGGCAATGAGCAGTTCTTC. Translation gives CASSTALLRGAGNEQFF. Full variable domain (outside the CDR3, taken from reference TRBV5-1 and TRBJ2-1): KAGVTQTPRYLIKTRGQQVTLSCSPISGHRSVSWYQQTPGQGLQFLFEYFSETQRNKGNFPGRFSGRQFSNSRSEMNVSTLELGDSALYLCASSTALLRGAGNEQFFGPGTRLTVL.

The rearrangement links TRBV28 to TRBJ1-1; weak D call: TRBD1 (5 bases). The V and J ends lost 4 bases and 12 bases respectively, with 15 bases between them. This CDR3 comprises 12 residues. From germline, CDR1 is MDHEN and CDR2 SYDVKM. This CDR3 reads CASSSQGIETFF. The CDR3 coding sequence is TGTGCCAGCAGTTCCCAGGGTATCGAAACTTTCTTT.

The chain couples TRBV18 to TRBJ1-1, with D maybe TRBD1 (6 bases). Germline V CDR1 and CDR2: KGHSH, LQKENI. The CDR3 covers 13 residues. The V and J ends lost 11 bases and 1 base respectively, with 14 bases between them. The CDR3 DNA reads as TGTGCCGCAAAGACAGGCGAGAACACTGAAGCTTTCTTT. Translating gives CAAKTGENTEAFF.

The chain links TRBV19 to TRBJ2-2; D uncertain. V was trimmed by 5 bases and J by 0 bases, leaving 16 bases between them. This CDR3 contains 17 residues. The germline V gene encodes CDR1 LNHDA and CDR2 SQIVND (reference sequence). The CDR3 sequence: CASSLIGGTTNTGELFF. The DNA for the CDR3 is TGTGCCAGTAGTCTCATAGGCGGAACTACGAACACCGGGGAGCTGTTTTTT. The complete variable domain, with remaining parts taken from reference TRBV19 and TRBJ2-2, reads DGGITQSPKYLFRKEGQNVTLSCEQNLNHDAMYWYRQDPGQGLRLIYYSQIVNDFQKGDIAEGYSVSREKKESFPLTVTSAQKNPTAFYLCASSLIGGTTNTGELFFGEGSRLTVL.

This clone has a handful of counts. The chain is built from TRBV30 and TRBJ1-1; D gene unclear. The germline V and J ends were trimmed by 0 bases and 5 bases, with 7 bases remaining between them. Germline V CDR1 and CDR2: GTSNPN, SVGIG (reference sequence). This CDR3 is 12 amino acids long. Here the CDR3 reads CAWSVSRTEAFF. DNA of the CDR3: TGTGCCTGGAGTGTATCCAGGACTGAAGCTTTCTTT.

J is TRBJ1-4 and V is TRBV7-9; 9 positions agree with TRBD1. Germline CDR1 reads SEHNR; CDR2 reads FQNEAQ (reference sequence). The CDR3 consists of 15 residues. The junction had 8 bases not matched to a gene; V was cut back by 4 bases and J by 8 bases. CDR3 in DNA: TGTGCCAGCAGCTACGGGGACAGGGAGGGGGAAAAACTGTTTTTT. Protein: CASSYGDREGEKLFF.

The rearrangement joins TRBV7-5 to TRBJ2-2; the tabulated D call, TRBD2, remains unverified against the DNA. TRBV7-5 is a documented pseudogene. This CDR3 contains 15 residues. CDR3 loop: CVRSVCGGNTGELFF. In nucleotides, the CDR3 is TGTGTCAGAAGCGTGTGCGGGGGAAACACCGGGGAGCTGTTTTTT.

The chain is built from TRBV19 and TRBJ1-2; 7 nucleotides match TRBD1. Germline values: CDR1 LNHDA, CDR2 SQIVND (reference sequence). Losses at the gene ends were 1 base for V and 8 bases for J; bases not matched to a gene: 10. There are 15 residues in the CDR3. The CDR3 DNA is TGTGCCAGTAGTATAGGAAGACAGGGTTCGGGGGGCTACACCTTC. Translated: CASSIGRQGSGGYTF. Supplemented by reference TRBV19 and TRBJ1-2, the full variable domain reads DGGITQSPKYLFRKEGQNVTLSCEQNLNHDAMYWYRQDPGQGLRLIYYSQIVNDFQKGDIAEGYSVSREKKESFPLTVTSAQKNPTAFYLCASSIGRQGSGGYTFGSGTRLTVV.

This chain connects TRBV28 to TRBJ1-1; TRBD1 aligns across 7 bases. Germline CDR1 reads MDHEN; CDR2 reads SYDVKM. The CDR3 length is 13 residues. V dropped 11 bases and J dropped 4; count of bases not matched to a gene: 10. Here the CDR3 DNA reads TGTGCCTCTCATAGGGGGCTTGGCACTGAAGCTTTCTTT. This codes for CASHRGLGTEAFF.

The chain links TRBV6-6 to TRBJ2-7, with 12 bases matching TRBD2. CDR3 size: 16 residues. After removal of 2 bases from V and 0 bases from J, the junction contained 2 bases not matched to a gene. From germline, CDR1 is MNHNY and CDR2 SVGAGI (reference sequence). The CDR3 region is CASSYKTSGGSYEQYF. The CDR3 DNA reads as TGTGCCAGCAGTTACAAGACTAGCGGGGGCTCCTACGAGCAGTACTTC.

The chain couples TRBV19 to TRBJ1-2; 8 nucleotides match TRBD1. In germline, CDR1 is LNHDA, CDR2 SQIVND (reference sequence). The CDR3 runs to 13 residues. The trim removed 11 bases at V and 5 bases at J, leaving 10 bases unmatched. CDR3 bases: TGTGCCGCCAGGGGGCAGGGACCTTATGGCTACACCTTC. The encoded protein is CAARGQGPYGYTF.

This chain connects TRBV7-6 to TRBJ2-1, with 13 bases fitting TRBD2. The CDR3 sequence is 16 residues long. Germline V CDR1 and CDR2: SGHVS, FNYEAQ. Trimming took 6 bases from V and 6 from J; bases not matched to a gene: 8. DNA of the CDR3: TGTGCCAGCAGTTGGGGGGGACTAGCGGGAACCAATGAGCAGTTCTTC. Encoded protein: CASSWGGLAGTNEQFF.

This sequence joins TRBV9 and TRBJ2-1, with a weak D call TRBD2 (5 bases). In germline, CDR1 is SGDLS, CDR2 YYNGEE. Trimming removed 1 base from V and 9 bases from J, with 17 bases in between. The length of the CDR3 is 15 residues. CDR3 amino acids: CASSVSLPSSGEQFF. For the CDR3, the DNA is TGTGCCAGCAGCGTATCCCTTCCTAGCAGCGGTGAGCAGTTCTTC.

The chain employs TRBV11-2 and TRBJ2-3, with D possibly matching TRBD2 (5 bases). V lost 4 bases, J lost 3 bases, and 23 bases lay in between. The germline V gene encodes CDR1 SGHAT and CDR2 FQNNGV. The CDR3 length is 18 residues. Written as DNA, the CDR3 is TGTGCCAGCAGCTCCCTGCGTCGTCGAGGGAGTTGGACAGATACGCAGTATTTT. Translation: CASSSLRRRGSWTDTQYF.

The chain joins TRBV7-9 to TRBJ2-3; the match to TRBD2 covers 11 bases. The CDR3 is 17 amino acids. The J segment lost 5 bases and the V segment lost 6 bases, leaving 13 bases of the junction unmatched. CDR1 and CDR2 from the germline V gene are SEHNR and FQNEAQ (reference sequence). CDR3 coding DNA: TGTGCCAGCAGGGAACTAGCGGGGGCCCCGGTGGAAGATACGCAGTATTTT. Its protein is CASRELAGAPVEDTQYF.

This chain connects TRBV25-1 to TRBJ1-2; the D is unclear. This CDR3 contains 13 residues. Germline V gene data show CDR1 as MGHDK and CDR2 as SYGVNS. Trimming took 2 bases from V and 4 from J, leaving 8 bases between them. The DNA for the CDR3 is TGTGCCAGCAGTGAAGGGCCACCCTATGGCTACACCTTC. Its translation: CASSEGPPYGYTF.

The chain employs TRBV25-1 and TRBJ2-1; TRBD2 matches 9 bases. Trimming removed 4 bases from V and 4 bases from J; junction bases left unmatched: 8. Per germline, CDR1 MGHDK and CDR2 SYGVNS. CDR3 length: 16 residues. In nucleotides, the CDR3 is TGTGCCAGCAGTGCCCCGGAGCGGGGGGAGTACAATGAGCAGTTCTTC. The encoded protein is CASSAPERGEYNEQFF.

The rearrangement uses TRBV5-1 and TRBJ1-4, with D uncertain. V lost 7 bases and J lost 8, with 15 bases in between. CDR1 and CDR2 from the germline V gene are SGHRS and YFSETQ. CDR3 length equals 13 residues. The CDR3 DNA reads TGCGCCAGCTCCCTTTCGGGGTCCGAAAAACTGTTTTTT. Residues: CASSLSGSEKLFF.

The chain is built from TRBV18 and TRBJ1-1; D not resolved. The CDR3 sequence is 17 residues long. V was clipped by 0 bases and J by 4 bases, with 18 bases between them. From germline, CDR1 is KGHSH and CDR2 LQKENI. The CDR3 DNA sequence: TGTGCCAGCTCACCACCGGGTTTAACTGCCTGGAGCACTGAAGCTTTCTTT. Translating it yields CASSPPGLTAWSTEAFF.

The V call is TRBV9, the J call TRBJ2-3, with TRBD2 identical over 10 bases. The CDR3 has 15 amino acids. Germline trimming cut 1 base from V and 1 base from J; bases unmatched to any gene: 0. Germline values: CDR1 SGDLS, CDR2 YYNGEE. The CDR3 coding sequence is TGTGCCAGCAGCGTACTAGCGGGGGGCACAGATACGCAGTATTTT. Translation: CASSVLAGGTDTQYF. Looking up the rest from reference TRBV9 and TRBJ2-3 gives the full variable domain: DSGVTQTPKHLITATGQRVTLRCSPRSGDLSVYWYQQSLDQGLQFLIQYYNGEERAKGNILERFSAQQFPDLHSELNLSSLELGDSALYFCASSVLAGGTDTQYFGPGTRLTVL.

The chain combines TRBV2 with TRBJ1-1; a possible D gene is TRBD1 (6 bases). The V and J ends lost 7 bases and 5 bases respectively, with 23 bases between them. Germline CDR1 is SNHLY and CDR2 is FYNNEI. This CDR3 comprises 16 residues. This CDR3 is CASIWGGPLGGTEAFF. In nucleotides, the CDR3 is TGTGCCAGCATTTGGGGGGGGCCCCTCGGGGGGACTGAAGCTTTCTTT.

The chain couples TRBV6-1 to TRBJ2-3; maybe TRBD2 (6 bases). Looked up from germline, CDR1 is MNHNS and CDR2 is SASEGT. This CDR3 has 12 amino acids. Trimming removed 6 bases at V and 5 bases at J, with 9 bases between. Here the CDR3 reads CASRRDLDTQYF. The CDR3 bases are TGTGCCAGCAGGCGGGACTTAGATACGCAGTATTTT.

The CDR3 DNA is TGTGCCAGCAGCTGGGGGTGGGGGCTAAATGACTATGGCTACACCTTC. Its protein product is CASSWGWGLNDYGYTF. V and J are TRBV5-4 and TRBJ1-2, with D possibly TRBD1 on 6 matching bases. This CDR3 has 16 amino acids. Germline CDR1 SGHNT, CDR2 YYREEE (reference sequence). V lost 3 bases and J lost 3, with 18 bases in between.